The clone carrying this T cell receptor (beta chain) has just one count. PCR primers comprised 60 Vbeta and 13 Jbeta primers. Measured with immunoSEQ multiplex PCR; TCRdb has only the in-frame clones, and not every one. This sample has around 140,000 clones, with around nine tenths found just once. The CDR3 runs to 15 residues. Deletions cut 3 bases from V and 4 bases from J, with 15 bases between. The germline V gene encodes CDR1 SNHLY and CDR2 FYNNEI. The data are from a study of cytomegalovirus exposure and HLA in healthy donors. The receptor's source is a woman in her twenties or thirties in good health and CMV-seronegative. The rearrangement uses TRBV2 and TRBJ2-5; D unresolved. The sample taken for sequencing was PBMCs. CDR3 bases: TGTGCCAGCAGTGAGTGGTTCACTATGGGAGAGACCCAGTACTTC. Translation: CASSEWFTMGETQYF.